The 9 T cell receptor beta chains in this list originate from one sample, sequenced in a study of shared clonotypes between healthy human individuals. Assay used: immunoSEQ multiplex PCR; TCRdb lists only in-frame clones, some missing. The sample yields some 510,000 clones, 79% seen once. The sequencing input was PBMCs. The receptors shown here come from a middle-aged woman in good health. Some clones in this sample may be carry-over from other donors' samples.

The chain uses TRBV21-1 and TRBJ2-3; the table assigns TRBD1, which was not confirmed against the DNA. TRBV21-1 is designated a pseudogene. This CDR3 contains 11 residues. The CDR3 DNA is TGTGCCAGCAGCAAAAGGGGTACGCAGTATTTT. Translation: CASSKRGTQYF.

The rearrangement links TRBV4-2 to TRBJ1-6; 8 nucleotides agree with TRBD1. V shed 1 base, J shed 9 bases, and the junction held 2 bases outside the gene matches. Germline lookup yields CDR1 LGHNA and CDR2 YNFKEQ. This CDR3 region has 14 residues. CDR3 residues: CASSQGTGFSPLHF. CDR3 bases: TGTGCCAGCAGCCAAGGGACAGGGTTTTCACCCCTCCACTTT.

The CDR3 is CASSQDSLRETQYF. CDR3 bases: TGTGCCAGCAGCCAAGATTCACTGCGGGAGACCCAGTACTTC. The chain is built from TRBV4-2 and TRBJ2-5, with D uncertain. Trimming took off 0 bases at V and 5 bases at J, with 10 bases between the two ends. CDR3 length: 14 residues. The germline V gene has CDR1 LGHNA and CDR2 YNFKEQ.

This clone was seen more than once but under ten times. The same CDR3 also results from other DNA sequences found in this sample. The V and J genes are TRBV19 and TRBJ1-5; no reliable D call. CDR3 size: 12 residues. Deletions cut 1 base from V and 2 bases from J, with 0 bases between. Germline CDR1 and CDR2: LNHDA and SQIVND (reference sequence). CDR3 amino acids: CASSIGNQPQHF. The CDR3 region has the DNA TGTGCCAGTAGTATAGGCAATCAGCCCCAGCATTTT. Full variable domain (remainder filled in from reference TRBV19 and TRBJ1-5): DGGITQSPKYLFRKEGQNVTLSCEQNLNHDAMYWYRQDPGQGLRLIYYSQIVNDFQKGDIAEGYSVSREKKESFPLTVTSAQKNPTAFYLCASSIGNQPQHFGDGTRLSIL.

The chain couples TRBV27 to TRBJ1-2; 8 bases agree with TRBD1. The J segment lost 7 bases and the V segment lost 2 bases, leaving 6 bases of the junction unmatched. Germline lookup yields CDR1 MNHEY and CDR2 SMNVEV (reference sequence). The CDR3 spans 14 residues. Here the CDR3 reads CASSLRTGIVGYTF. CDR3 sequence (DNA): TGTGCCAGCAGTTTACGGACAGGGATTGTTGGCTACACCTTC.

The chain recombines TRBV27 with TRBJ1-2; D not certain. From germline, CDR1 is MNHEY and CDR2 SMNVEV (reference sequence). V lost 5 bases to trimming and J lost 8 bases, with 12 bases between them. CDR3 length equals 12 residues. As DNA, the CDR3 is TGTGCCAGCAGTACGGGTTCGTGGGGCTACACCTTC. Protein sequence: CASSTGSWGYTF.

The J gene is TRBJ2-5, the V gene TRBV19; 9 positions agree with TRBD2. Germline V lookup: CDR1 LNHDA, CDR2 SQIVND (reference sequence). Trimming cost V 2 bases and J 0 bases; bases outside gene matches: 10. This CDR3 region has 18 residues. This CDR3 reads CASSIYPGLAGNQETQYF. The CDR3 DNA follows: TGTGCCAGTAGTATATATCCTGGGCTAGCGGGAAACCAAGAGACCCAGTACTTC.

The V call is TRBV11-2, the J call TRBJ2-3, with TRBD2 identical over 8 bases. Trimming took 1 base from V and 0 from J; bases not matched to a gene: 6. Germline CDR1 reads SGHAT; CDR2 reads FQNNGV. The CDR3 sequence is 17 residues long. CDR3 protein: CASSLGRLALSTDTQYF. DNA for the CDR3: TGTGCCAGCAGCTTAGGCCGACTAGCGTTGAGCACAGATACGCAGTATTTT.

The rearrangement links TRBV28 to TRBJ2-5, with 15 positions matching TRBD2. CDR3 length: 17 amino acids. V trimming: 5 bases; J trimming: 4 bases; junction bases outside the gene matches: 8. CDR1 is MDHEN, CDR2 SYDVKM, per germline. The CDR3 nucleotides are TGTGCCAGCAGTCTGACCGGGACTAGCGGGGGGTTAGAGACCCAGTACTTC. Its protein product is CASSLTGTSGGLETQYF.